The clone carrying this T cell receptor (beta chain) was counted a few times. These data come from a study of blood T cell repertoires in COVID-19. Overall study context: COVID-19 samples, acute and convalescent, were from the United States, Italy and Spain. T cells, B-cell-depleted T cells, or PBMCs supplied cDNA or gDNA.

The CDR3 covers 15 residues. Trimming took off 6 bases at V and 3 bases at J, with 18 bases between the two ends. The germline V gene encodes CDR1 MNHEY and CDR2 SVGAGI. Original processing notes: Nucleated cell counts were estimated from reference gene primer amplification. Only in-frame clones appear in the TCRdb table, and some are missing; sequencing was by immunoSEQ multiplex PCR. Clone size and V and J calls were adopted from that table, with D and trimming inferred from the DNA. The repertoire holds 200,000 to 250,000 clones, less than 85% seen once, with approximately 2.6% in the top ten. The chain is built from TRBV6-5 and TRBJ2-7; weak D call: TRBD1 (5 bases). The material sequenced was peripheral blood. The sequence was obtained from a woman in her 70s with active or convalescent COVID-19. CDR3 DNA: TGTGCCAGCAGCCCCAGGGTTTGGGGTGGCTACGAGCAGTACTTC. Protein product: CASSPRVWGGYEQYF.